This paragraph reports one TCR beta chain. Its antigen is not known. With the ViraFEST assay, the study expanded antigen-specific CD4+ T cells using viral peptide pools, then sequenced them. CD4+ T cell isolation took place after about 11 days of culture. This person's SARS-CoV-2 infection, confirmed by PCR, occurred between March and December 2020. Pooled HIV-1 Nef peptides were the negative control culture. This sample stems from a study of vaccination effects on CD4 cells after COVID-19. The study, taken as a whole, reports: Spike-reactive clones in convalescents after vaccination were chiefly newly vaccine-induced.

Germline lookup yields CDR1 LGHNT and CDR2 FRNRAP. After removal of 7 bases from V and 8 bases from J, the junction contained 16 bases not matched to a gene. The CDR3 has 15 residues. Here immunoSEQ multiplex PCR was the method, and the copy in TCRdb shows in-frame clones only, minus some. The profile shows around 50,000 clones, more than 65% of them singletons. V is TRBV12-5 and J is TRBJ2-7; TRBD2 agrees at 8 bases. The receptor's source is a human donor who had a prior SARS-CoV-2 infection. Sequenced here: CD4+ T cells from PBMCs cultured with HIV peptides, sampled before COVID-19 vaccination. Documented subset: HIV-1 Nef peptide pool negative control/reference culture. The CDR3 DNA sequence: TGTGCTAGTGCCCCCAGCGGGGGCCCGGGCGCGAAGCAGTACTTC. Translating it yields CASAPSGGPGAKQYF.